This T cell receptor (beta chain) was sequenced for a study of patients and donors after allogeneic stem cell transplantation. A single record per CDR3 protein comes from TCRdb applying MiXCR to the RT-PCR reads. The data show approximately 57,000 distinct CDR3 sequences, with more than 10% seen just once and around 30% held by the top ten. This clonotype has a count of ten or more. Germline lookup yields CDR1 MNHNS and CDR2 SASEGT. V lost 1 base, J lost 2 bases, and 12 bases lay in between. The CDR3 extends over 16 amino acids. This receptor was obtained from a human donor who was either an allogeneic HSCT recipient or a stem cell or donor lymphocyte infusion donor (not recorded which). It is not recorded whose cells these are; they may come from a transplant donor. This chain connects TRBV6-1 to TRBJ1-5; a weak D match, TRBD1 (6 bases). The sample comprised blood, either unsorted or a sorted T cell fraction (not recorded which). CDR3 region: CASSEEGGGGNQPQHF. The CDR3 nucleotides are TGTGCCAGCAGTGAAGAGGGGGGTGGGGGCAATCAGCCCCAGCATTTT.